This entry lists 30 T cell receptor beta chains sequenced from one sample in a study of blood T cell repertoires in COVID-19. Sequencing was performed with immunoSEQ multiplex PCR; in TCRdb, only in-frame clones are kept and a portion is missing. The sample yields about 160,000 clones, roughly 88% seen once. The sample was PBMCs or T cells enriched from blood (not recorded which). These receptors all come from a woman aged 45-65 years who had recovered from COVID-19.

The rearrangement uses TRBV9 and TRBJ2-1; 9 bases match TRBD1. Unmatched junction bases numbered 6, after V lost 4 bases and J lost 7 bases. There are 14 residues in the CDR3. Germline V gives CDR1 SGDLS, CDR2 YYNGEE. The DNA of the CDR3 is TGTGCCAGCAGCCCATGGGACAGGGAGAATGAGCAGTTCTTC. Amino acids: CASSPWDRENEQFF.

V gene TRBV19 combines with J gene TRBJ2-6; possibly TRBD1 for D (5 bases). Germline CDR1 reads LNHDA; CDR2 reads SQIVND (reference sequence). The CDR3 consists of 16 residues. V dropped 6 bases and J dropped 0 bases, with 12 bases sitting between them. The CDR3 region is CASRNLDSSGANVLTF. In DNA form, the CDR3 reads TGTGCCAGTAGAAACTTAGACAGCTCTGGGGCCAACGTCCTGACTTTC.

The chain employs TRBV9 and TRBJ1-1; D is unclear. CDR1 and CDR2 from the germline V gene are SGDLS and YYNGEE. Deletions cut 7 bases from V and 5 bases from J, with 12 bases between. The CDR3 consists of 12 residues. CDR3: CASGPGRTEAFF. The CDR3 DNA reads as TGTGCCAGCGGCCCAGGAAGAACTGAAGCTTTCTTT.

The chain employs TRBV7-2 and TRBJ1-4; D is undetermined. V was pared by 2 bases and J by 8 bases, with 12 bases between. CDR1 is SGHTA, CDR2 FQGNSA, per germline. The CDR3 totals 14 residues. In nucleotides, the CDR3 is TGTGCCAGCAGCTTACGGAGCCGAGAGGAAAAACTGTTTTTT. Protein product: CASSLRSREEKLFF.

The DNA of the CDR3 is TGTGCCAGCAGCCGTCTACTAAGCGGGGGGACCAATGAGCAGTTCTTC. Translation: CASSRLLSGGTNEQFF. The chain recombines TRBV7-9 with TRBJ2-1, with 9 bases identical to TRBD2. CDR1 SEHNR and CDR2 FQNEAQ come from the germline V gene (reference sequence). J lost 6 bases, V lost 5 bases, and 11 bases had no gene match. The CDR3 spans 16 residues.

The chain combines TRBV3-1 (or the pseudogene TRBV3-2) with TRBJ2-5; tentative D call: TRBD2 (6 bases). The CDR3 is 15 amino acids. CDR1 is LGHDT and CDR2 is YNNKEL in the germline V gene (reference sequence). V lost 3 bases and J 2 bases, leaving 13 bases between the germline ends. This CDR3 is CASSQAGYDQETQYF. DNA of the CDR3: TGTGCCAGCAGCCAGGCGGGATATGATCAAGAGACCCAGTACTTC.

V and J are TRBV23-1 and TRBJ1-5; no clear D gene. TRBV23-1 is sorted into the ORF group, with uncertain function. The germline V and J ends were trimmed by 3 bases and 1 base, with 10 bases remaining between them. The CDR3 contains 15 residues. CDR3 sequence reads: CASSHRHSSNQPQHF. Here the CDR3 DNA reads TGCGCCAGCAGTCATCGCCACTCCAGCAATCAGCCCCAGCATTTT.

The chain uses TRBV5-1 and TRBJ2-5, with TRBD1 matching 10 bases. The CDR3 spans 17 residues. J was trimmed by 5 bases and V by 4 bases; bases with no gene match: 14. CDR1 and CDR2 from the germline V gene are SGHRS and YFSETQ. CDR3 region: CASSVGPGTGVEETQYF. The CDR3 coding sequence is TGCGCCAGCAGCGTGGGCCCTGGGACAGGGGTGGAGGAGACCCAGTACTTC.

This clone appeared once. The chain combines TRBV7-2 with TRBJ2-7; no definite D call. CDR1 SGHTA and CDR2 FQGNSA come from the germline V gene. The CDR3 is made up of 12 amino acids. Trimming stripped 4 bases from V and 0 bases from J, with 4 bases between. The CDR3 coding sequence is TGTGCCAGCAGCTGGAGCTCCTACGAGCAGTACTTC. It translates to CASSWSSYEQYF. Using reference TRBV7-2 and TRBJ2-7 for the parts outside the CDR3, the full variable domain is GAGVSQSPSNKVTEKGKDVELRCDPISGHTALYWYRQSLGQGLEFLIYFQGNSAPDKSGLPSDRFSAERTGGSVSTLTIQRTQQEDSAVYLCASSWSSYEQYFGPGTRLTVT.

The rearrangement links TRBV5-1 to TRBJ1-2, with D possibly being TRBD1 (6 bases). The V and J ends lost 2 bases and 8 bases respectively, with 13 bases between them. This CDR3 comprises 13 residues. Germline CDR1 SGHRS, CDR2 YFSETQ. CDR3 in amino acids: CASSFSPGEGYTF. The CDR3 nucleotides are TGCGCCAGCAGCTTCTCGCCAGGGGAAGGCTACACCTTC. Full variable domain (missing parts from reference TRBV5-1 and TRBJ1-2): KAGVTQTPRYLIKTRGQQVTLSCSPISGHRSVSWYQQTPGQGLQFLFEYFSETQRNKGNFPGRFSGRQFSNSRSEMNVSTLELGDSALYLCASSFSPGEGYTFGSGTRLTVV.

V usage is TRBV4-3 and J usage is TRBJ1-1; D gene unclear. The V and J ends lost 0 bases and 0 bases respectively, with 8 bases between them. The CDR3 spans 15 residues. Germline-derived CDR1 and CDR2 are LGHNA and YSLEER. This CDR3 is CASSQESNLNTEAFF. The CDR3 bases are TGCGCCAGCAGCCAAGAGAGCAATCTGAACACTGAAGCTTTCTTT.

The chain employs TRBV5-1 and TRBJ2-3, with D possibly TRBD2 on 6 matching bases. V lost 1 base, J lost 5 bases, and 14 bases lay in between. The CDR3 length is 15 residues. Germline assignment: CDR1 SGHRS and CDR2 YFSETQ. The CDR3 sequence: CASSLSPGREDTQYF. The CDR3 DNA reads as TGCGCCAGCAGCTTGTCTCCGGGGCGGGAAGATACGCAGTATTTT.

V and J are TRBV5-1 and TRBJ2-2, with D possibly TRBD2 on 6 matching bases. The CDR3 totals 16 residues. The V end lost 3 bases, the J end lost 7 bases, and 19 bases lay between the germline ends. Looked up from germline, CDR1 is SGHRS and CDR2 is YFSETQ. Here the CDR3 reads CASSSPGLRTVGELFF. The CDR3, as DNA: TGCGCCAGCAGCTCACCGGGACTTAGGACGGTCGGGGAGCTGTTTTTT.

This clone was counted only a few times. The chain uses TRBV24-1 and TRBJ1-2; TRBD1 matches 7 bases. The V segment lost 4 bases and the J segment 4 bases; nucleotides outside the gene matches: 5. The germline gives CDR1 KGHDR, CDR2 SFDVKD. This CDR3 region has 14 residues. CDR3 region: CATSDLGQAYGYTF. CDR3 DNA sequence: TGTGCCACCAGTGACCTAGGACAGGCCTATGGCTACACCTTC.

DNA of the CDR3: TGTGCCAGTACCCGTACGGGAGTAGGGAACACTGAAGCTTTCTTT. Its translation is CASTRTGVGNTEAFF. This chain joins TRBV19 and TRBJ1-1; D gene uncertain. V was shortened by 7 bases and J by 1 base, with 16 bases between the two germline ends. CDR3 length equals 15 residues. Germline V gene lookup returns CDR1 LNHDA and CDR2 SQIVND (reference sequence). The full variable domain, with the rest looked up from reference TRBV19 and TRBJ1-1, is DGGITQSPKYLFRKEGQNVTLSCEQNLNHDAMYWYRQDPGQGLRLIYYSQIVNDFQKGDIAEGYSVSREKKESFPLTVTSAQKNPTAFYLCASTRTGVGNTEAFFGQGTRLTVV.

The V gene is TRBV5-6, the J gene TRBJ1-2; a possible D gene is TRBD1 (5 bases). With 3 bases removed from V and 4 bases from J, the gap between germline ends came to 19 bases. This CDR3 contains 16 residues. Per germline, CDR1 SGHDT and CDR2 YYEEEE. The CDR3 loop is CASSSFRVQGVYGYTF. The CDR3, as DNA: TGTGCCAGCAGCTCCTTTAGGGTCCAGGGCGTCTATGGCTACACCTTC.

This clone was counted only a few times. The chain carries TRBV24-1 and TRBJ1-2; D is possibly TRBD1 (5 bases). The CDR3 runs 14 residues. Trimming cost V 4 bases and J 4 bases, with 12 bases left between them. Germline CDR1 reads KGHDR; CDR2 reads SFDVKD. CDR3: CATSDPGRGYGYTF. CDR3 nucleotide sequence: TGTGCCACCAGTGACCCCGGGAGGGGCTATGGCTACACCTTC.

The chain recombines TRBV3-1 (or the pseudogene TRBV3-2) with TRBJ2-5; 7 nucleotides match TRBD1. The CDR3 length is 16 residues. The germline CDR1 and CDR2 sequences are LGHDT and YNNKEL (reference sequence). The V and J ends lost 4 bases and 1 base, in that order; junction bases with no gene match: 9. CDR3 nucleotides: TGTGCCAGCAGCCCCCCCGGGACAGCGTTCCAAGAGACCCAGTACTTC. It translates to CASSPPGTAFQETQYF.

This chain uses TRBV10-3 with TRBJ1-5, with 8 nucleotides matching TRBD1. Trimming cost V 0 bases and J 3 bases; bases outside gene matches: 7. The germline gives CDR1 ENHRY, CDR2 SYGVKD. The CDR3 is 17 residues long. The chain's CDR3 is CAISESVTGGTNQPQHF. CDR3 in DNA: TGTGCCATCAGTGAGTCGGTAACAGGGGGAACCAATCAGCCCCAGCATTTT.

This clone has just a few counts. V and J are TRBV7-9 and TRBJ2-1; possibly TRBD1 for D (7 bases). CDR3 size: 15 residues. Trimming pared 3 bases from V and 6 bases from J, leaving 15 bases between. CDR1 and CDR2 from the germline V gene are SEHNR and FQNEAQ (reference sequence). Here the CDR3 DNA reads TGTGCCAGCAGCTTCCGGGTCCAGGGGGGCAATGAGCAGTTCTTC. This gives the protein CASSFRVQGGNEQFF.

This clone was seen once. The chain carries TRBV27 and TRBJ1-4; a weak D match, TRBD1 (6 bases). The CDR3 is 16 amino acids. V shed 4 bases and J shed 8 bases, with 20 bases lying between them. Looked up from germline, CDR1 is MNHEY and CDR2 is SMNVEV (reference sequence). The chain's CDR3 is CASSSYREKKGEKLFF. Written as DNA, the CDR3 is TGTGCCAGCAGTTCCTACAGGGAAAAAAAGGGGGAAAAACTGTTTTTT.

The rearrangement joins TRBV9 to TRBJ1-2; D gene uncertain. This CDR3 is 14 amino acids long. V lost 0 bases, J lost 4 bases, and 10 bases lay in between. The V gene's germline CDR1 is SGDLS and CDR2 YYNGEE. The CDR3 is CASSVEGGSYGYTF. In DNA, the CDR3 is TGTGCCAGCAGCGTAGAGGGAGGGTCCTATGGCTACACCTTC.

As DNA, the CDR3 is TGTGCCAGTAGTACCTCAGACAGGAACACTGAAGCTTTCTTT. Its translation: CASSTSDRNTEAFF. The gene calls are TRBV19 and TRBJ1-1, with D perhaps matching TRBD1 (5 bases). Germline values: CDR1 LNHDA, CDR2 SQIVND (reference sequence). Deletions cut 4 bases from V and 1 base from J, with 10 bases between. This CDR3 comprises 14 residues.

The V and J genes are TRBV19 and TRBJ2-3; TRBD2 aligns across 12 bases. V lost 5 bases to trimming and J lost 2 bases; unmatched junction nucleotides: 5. The CDR3 covers 16 residues. Germline V gene lookup returns CDR1 LNHDA and CDR2 SQIVND (reference sequence). The CDR3 DNA is TGTGCCAGTAGTGGCCGACTAGCGGGGGCCACAGATACGCAGTATTTT. Translation gives CASSGRLAGATDTQYF.

This clone was seen a few times. The rearrangement joins TRBV11-3 to TRBJ1-2; no clear D. The V end lost 3 bases, the J end lost 5 bases, and 10 bases lay between the germline ends. Germline CDR1 is SGHNT and CDR2 is YENEEA. CDR3 size: 13 residues. DNA for the CDR3: TGTGCCAGCAGCTTCCGGGAACTATATGGCTACACCTTC. Residues: CASSFRELYGYTF.

The genes are TRBV11-2 and TRBJ2-5; 11 bases map to TRBD2. J lost 3 bases, V lost 5 bases, and 5 bases had no gene match. This CDR3 contains 15 residues. The germline gives CDR1 SGHAT, CDR2 FQNNGV. The CDR3 here is CASSHSGGVKETQYF. CDR3 in DNA: TGTGCCAGCAGCCATAGCGGGGGGGTGAAAGAGACCCAGTACTTC.

A single count supports this clone. The gene calls are TRBV15 and TRBJ2-5; 10 bases are a match to TRBD2. Trimming removed 3 bases from V and 2 bases from J; junction bases left unmatched: 3. The germline V gene encodes CDR1 LNHNV and CDR2 YYDKDF (reference sequence). The length of the CDR3 is 15 residues. CDR3 DNA sequence: TGTGCCACCAGCAGCGTAGCGGGGGGACAAGAGACCCAGTACTTC. It is translated as CATSSVAGGQETQYF.

The chain links TRBV6-5 to TRBJ1-6; no firm D call. Germline CDR1 reads MNHEY; CDR2 reads SVGAGI. The CDR3 extends over 14 amino acids. The V end was cut by 2 bases, the J end by 7 bases, with 9 bases between. The CDR3 region is CASSYASSNSPLHF. CDR3 DNA: TGTGCCAGCAGTTACGCGTCATCGAATTCACCCCTCCACTTT.

V is TRBV11-2 and J is TRBJ1-3; no firm D call. Looked up from germline, CDR1 is SGHAT and CDR2 is FQNNGV. The CDR3 extends over 13 amino acids. The V gene lost 1 base and the J gene lost 6 bases, with 7 bases spanning the gap. The CDR3 region is CASSLAGVNTIYF. The CDR3 coding sequence is TGTGCCAGCAGCTTAGCCGGGGTAAACACCATATATTTT.

This chain links TRBV27 with TRBJ1-2; tentatively, D is TRBD1 (6 bases). The ends were cut back, 5 bases at V and 1 base at J, with 8 bases in the middle. The CDR3 has 13 residues. Germline V gives CDR1 MNHEY, CDR2 SMNVEV (reference sequence). CDR3 amino acids: CASSPQGNYGYTF. CDR3 nucleotides: TGTGCCAGCAGTCCACAGGGTAACTATGGCTACACCTTC.